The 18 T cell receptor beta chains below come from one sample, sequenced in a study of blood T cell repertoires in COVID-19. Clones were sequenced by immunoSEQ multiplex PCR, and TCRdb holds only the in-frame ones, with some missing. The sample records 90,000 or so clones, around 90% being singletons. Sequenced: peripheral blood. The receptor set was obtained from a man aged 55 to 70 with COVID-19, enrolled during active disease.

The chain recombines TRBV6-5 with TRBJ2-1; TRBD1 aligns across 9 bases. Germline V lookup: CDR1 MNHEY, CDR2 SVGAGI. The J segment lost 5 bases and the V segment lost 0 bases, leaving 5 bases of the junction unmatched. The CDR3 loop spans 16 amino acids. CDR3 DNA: TGTGCCAGCAGTTACTCTTTCGGACAGGGGAACAATGAGCAGTTCTTC. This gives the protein CASSYSFGQGNNEQFF.

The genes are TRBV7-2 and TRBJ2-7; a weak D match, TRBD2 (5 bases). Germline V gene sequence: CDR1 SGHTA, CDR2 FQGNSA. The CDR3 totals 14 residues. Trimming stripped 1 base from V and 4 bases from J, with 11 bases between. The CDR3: CASSLVTRHYEQYF. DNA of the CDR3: TGTGCCAGCAGCTTAGTTACTAGACATTACGAGCAGTACTTC.

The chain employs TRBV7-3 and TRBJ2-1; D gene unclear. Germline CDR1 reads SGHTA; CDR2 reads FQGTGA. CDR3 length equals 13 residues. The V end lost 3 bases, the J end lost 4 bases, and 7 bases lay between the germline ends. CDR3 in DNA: TGTGCCAGCAGCTTGGGCATGTACAATGAGCAGTTCTTC. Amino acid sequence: CASSLGMYNEQFF.

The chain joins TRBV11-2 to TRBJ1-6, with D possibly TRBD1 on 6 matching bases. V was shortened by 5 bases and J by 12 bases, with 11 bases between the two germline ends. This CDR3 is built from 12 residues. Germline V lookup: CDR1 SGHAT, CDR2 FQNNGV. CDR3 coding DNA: TGTGCCAGCAGCCGGGACATTAGACCCCTCCACTTT. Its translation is CASSRDIRPLHF.

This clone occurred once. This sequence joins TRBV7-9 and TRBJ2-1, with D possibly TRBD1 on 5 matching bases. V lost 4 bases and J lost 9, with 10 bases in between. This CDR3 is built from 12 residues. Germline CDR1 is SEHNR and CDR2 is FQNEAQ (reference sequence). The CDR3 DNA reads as TGTGCCAGCAGCTACGACAGTGGTGAGCAGTTCTTC. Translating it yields CASSYDSGEQFF.

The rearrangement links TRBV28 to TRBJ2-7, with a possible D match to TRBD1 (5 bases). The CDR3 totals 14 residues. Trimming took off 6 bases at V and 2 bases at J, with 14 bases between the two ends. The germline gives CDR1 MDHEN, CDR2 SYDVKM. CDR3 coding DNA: TGTGCCAGCAGATATGACAGCTCGGCCTACGAGCAGTACTTC. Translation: CASRYDSSAYEQYF.

For the CDR3, the DNA is TGTGCCAGCAGTCCCGGGACAGGGTGGGAGCAGTACTTC. Translation: CASSPGTGWEQYF. The chain carries TRBV27 and TRBJ2-7, with 9 nucleotides matching TRBD1. Germline CDR1 is MNHEY and CDR2 is SMNVEV (reference sequence). The CDR3 runs 13 residues. Trimming cost V 5 bases and J 7 bases; bases outside gene matches: 6.

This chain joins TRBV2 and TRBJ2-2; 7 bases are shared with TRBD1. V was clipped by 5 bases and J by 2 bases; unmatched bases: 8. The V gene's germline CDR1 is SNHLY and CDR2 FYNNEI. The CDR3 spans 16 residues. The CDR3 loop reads CASSRLGTANTGELFF. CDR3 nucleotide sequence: TGTGCCAGCAGTCGCCTGGGGACAGCAAACACCGGGGAGCTGTTTTTT. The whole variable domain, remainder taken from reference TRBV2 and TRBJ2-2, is EPEVTQTPSHQVTQMGQEVILRCVPISNHLYFYWYRQILGQKVEFLVSFYNNEISEKSEIFDDQFSVERPDGSNFTLKIRSTKLEDSAMYFCASSRLGTANTGELFFGEGSRLTVL.

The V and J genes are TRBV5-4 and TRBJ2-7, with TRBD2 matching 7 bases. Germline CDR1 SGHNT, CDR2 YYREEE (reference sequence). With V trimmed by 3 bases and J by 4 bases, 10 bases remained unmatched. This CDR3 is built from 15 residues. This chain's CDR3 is CASSSPGGRIYEQYF. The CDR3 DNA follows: TGTGCCAGCAGCTCCCCTGGCGGGAGAATATACGAGCAGTACTTC.

The chain's CDR3 is CASRLRDRGYNEQFF. The CDR3 DNA reads as TGTGCAAGTCGCCTGAGGGACAGGGGGTACAATGAGCAGTTCTTC. V usage is TRBV12-2 and J usage is TRBJ2-1; TRBD1, the D gene given by the table, was not confirmed from the DNA. TRBV12-2 represents a pseudogene. This CDR3 region has 15 residues.

The chain's CDR3 is CASSQGPGSQETQYF. CDR3 nucleotides: TGTGCCAGCAGCCAAGGGCCGGGAAGCCAAGAGACCCAGTACTTC. This chain uses TRBV3-1 (or the pseudogene TRBV3-2) with TRBJ2-5, with D possibly TRBD2 on 5 matching bases. Germline V gene data show CDR1 as LGHDT and CDR2 as YNNKEL (reference sequence). The CDR3 has 15 amino acids. Between the trimmed V and J ends, which lost 1 base and 1 base, there was a span of 10 bases.

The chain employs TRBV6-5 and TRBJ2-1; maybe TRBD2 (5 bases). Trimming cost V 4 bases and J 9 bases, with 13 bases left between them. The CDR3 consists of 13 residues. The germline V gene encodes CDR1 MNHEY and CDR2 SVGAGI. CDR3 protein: CASSLGGSGEQFF. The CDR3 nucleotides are TGTGCCAGCAGTTTGGGTGGGAGTGGTGAGCAGTTCTTC.

The CDR3 nucleotides are TGTGCCAGCAGTCTCTACAGGGAAAGGCAGTTCTTC. This codes for CASSLYRERQFF. V is TRBV28 and J is TRBJ2-1; a possible D gene is TRBD1 (6 bases). Deletions cut 5 bases from V and 12 bases from J, with 14 bases between. The CDR3 loop spans 12 amino acids. Germline V CDR1 and CDR2: MDHEN, SYDVKM.

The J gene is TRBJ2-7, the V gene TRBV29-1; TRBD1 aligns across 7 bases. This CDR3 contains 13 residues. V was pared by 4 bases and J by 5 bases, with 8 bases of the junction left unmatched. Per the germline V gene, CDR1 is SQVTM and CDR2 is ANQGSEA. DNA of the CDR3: TGCAGCGTTGGGGACAGCTTCGCCCACGAGCAGTACTTC. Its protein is CSVGDSFAHEQYF.

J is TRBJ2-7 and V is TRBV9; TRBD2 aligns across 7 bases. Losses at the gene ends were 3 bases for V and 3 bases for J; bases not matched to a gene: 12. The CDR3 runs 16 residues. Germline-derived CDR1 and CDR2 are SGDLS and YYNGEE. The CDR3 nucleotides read TGTGCCAGCAGCGATTCCCTAGCGGAAGCAAACTACGAGCAGTACTTC. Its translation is CASSDSLAEANYEQYF.

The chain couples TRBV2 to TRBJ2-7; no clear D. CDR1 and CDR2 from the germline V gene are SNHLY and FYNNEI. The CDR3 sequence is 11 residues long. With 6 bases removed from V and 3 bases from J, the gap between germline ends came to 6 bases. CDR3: CASSPNYEQYF. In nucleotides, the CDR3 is TGTGCCAGCAGCCCCAACTACGAGCAGTACTTC.

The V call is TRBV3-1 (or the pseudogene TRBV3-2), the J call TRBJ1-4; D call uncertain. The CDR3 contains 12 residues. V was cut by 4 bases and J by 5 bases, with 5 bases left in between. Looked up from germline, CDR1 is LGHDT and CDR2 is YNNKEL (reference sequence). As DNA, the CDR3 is TGTGCCAGCAGCCTTCCGAATGAAAAACTGTTTTTT. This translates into CASSLPNEKLFF.

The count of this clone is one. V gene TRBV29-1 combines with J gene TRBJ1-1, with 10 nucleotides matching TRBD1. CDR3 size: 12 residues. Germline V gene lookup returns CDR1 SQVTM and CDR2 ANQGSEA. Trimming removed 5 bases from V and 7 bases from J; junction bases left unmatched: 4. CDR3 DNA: TGCAGCGTTCGGACAGGGGGAATTGAAGCTTTCTTT. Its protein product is CSVRTGGIEAFF.